The T cell receptor (beta chain) described here comes from a study of blood T cell repertoires in COVID-19. The germline V gene encodes CDR1 MNHEY and CDR2 SVGEGT. V lost 1 base to trimming and J lost 8 bases, with 24 bases between them. This CDR3 has 18 residues. TCRdb's table, derived via immunoSEQ multiplex PCR, lists solely in-frame clones and lacks some. The repertoire holds around 150,000 clones, with approximately 80% as singletons. This rearrangement joins TRBV6-2 or TRBV6-3 to TRBJ2-1; D is possibly TRBD1 (6 bases). Sample: peripheral blood. The source of this sequence is a human donor in a cohort sampled during active COVID-19. Written as DNA, the CDR3 is TGTGCCAGCAGTTACTTTTCCGCAGGACCACAGGGTTGGGATGAGCAGTTCTTC. It codes for CASSYFSAGPQGWDEQFF.